This T cell receptor (beta chain) was identified during a study of blood T cells in healthy people across ages. Study information: Per two T cells, template switching captured roughly one barcoded beta molecule. Study-level findings and limits: Total diversity from one million sequenced T cells was likely underestimated.

The germline CDR1 and CDR2 sequences are KGHDR and SFDVKD. CDR3 length: 14 amino acids. V shed 0 bases and J shed 4 bases, with 6 bases lying between them. Comment on this clonotype: Its specificity is unknown.

It was with a sample-barcoded 5' primer and a J-beta primer mix that a second PCR of roughly 7 to 12 cycles was run. Each cDNA molecule received a tag from a template-switch adaptor that had 12 random nucleotides. TCRdb itself ran the 5' RACE reads through MiXCR, one entry per CDR3 protein. The repertoire includes approximately 800,000 distinct CDR3 sequences, 50% to 65% of them detected once, and approximately 41% sits in the top ten. The chain employs TRBV24-1 and TRBJ2-1, with a possible D match to TRBD2 (6 bases). Sequencing was carried out using blood. This receptor was obtained from a man older than 75 in good health. The DNA for the CDR3 is TGTGCCACCAGTGATTTGGGAGGGTACAATGAGCAGTTCTTC. It translates to CATSDLGGYNEQFF.